This T cell receptor (beta chain) appears in the sequencing data of a study of blood T cell repertoires in COVID-19. The overall study: Whether acute or convalescent, the COVID-19 samples came from the United States, Italy and Spain. Sample material is recorded as cDNA or gDNA derived from T cells, B-cell-depleted T cells, or PBMCs.

Original processing notes: The authors estimated nucleated cell counts from reference gene primer amplification. TCRdb keeps only in-frame clones here, not all; method: immunoSEQ multiplex PCR. V and J calls and clone size are given by that table; D and trimming were obtained from the DNA. The data hold around 83,000 clones, with around nine tenths observed a single time. Germline V gives CDR1 ENHRY, CDR2 SYGVKD. The V end lost 3 bases, the J end lost 4 bases, and 14 bases lay between the germline ends. The CDR3 has 15 amino acids. The gene calls are TRBV10-3 and TRBJ2-3; TRBD2 might be the D (6 bases). This receptor was identified in a man between 65 and 85 years old with active or convalescent COVID-19. What was sequenced was peripheral blood. In nucleotides, the CDR3 is TGTGCCATCAGTGAAGGTATTAGCGGACCAGATACGCAGTATTTT. Its translation: CAISEGISGPDTQYF.